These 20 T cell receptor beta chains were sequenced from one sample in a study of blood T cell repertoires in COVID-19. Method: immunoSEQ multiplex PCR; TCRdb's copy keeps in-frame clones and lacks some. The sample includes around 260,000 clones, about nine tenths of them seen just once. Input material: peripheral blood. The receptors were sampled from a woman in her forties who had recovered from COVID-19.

CDR3 DNA sequence: TGTGCCAGCAGCCAGGGGTTCGGGGTGAACACTGAAGCTTTCTTT. Translated, it gives CASSQGFGVNTEAFF. The chain is built from TRBV7-2 and TRBJ1-1, with a weak D call TRBD1 (6 bases). Trimming shortened V by 5 bases and J by 0 bases, and 13 bases separated the two germline ends. Germline CDR1 is SGHTA and CDR2 is FQGNSA. This CDR3 has 15 residues. Filled out from reference TRBV7-2 and TRBJ1-1, the complete variable domain reads GAGVSQSPSNKVTEKGKDVELRCDPISGHTALYWYRQSLGQGLEFLIYFQGNSAPDKSGLPSDRFSAERTGGSVSTLTIQRTQQEDSAVYLCASSQGFGVNTEAFFGQGTRLTVV.

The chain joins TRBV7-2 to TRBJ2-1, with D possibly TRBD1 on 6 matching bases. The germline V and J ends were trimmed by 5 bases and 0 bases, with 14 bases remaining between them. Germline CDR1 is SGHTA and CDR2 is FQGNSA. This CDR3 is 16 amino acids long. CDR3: CASSPSTGSSYNEQFF. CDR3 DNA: TGTGCCAGCAGCCCATCTACAGGGAGCTCCTACAATGAGCAGTTCTTC.

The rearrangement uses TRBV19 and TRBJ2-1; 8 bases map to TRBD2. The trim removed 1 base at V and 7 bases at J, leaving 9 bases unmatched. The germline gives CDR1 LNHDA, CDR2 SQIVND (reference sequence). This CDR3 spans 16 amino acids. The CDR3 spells CASSIGAGGVWNEQFF. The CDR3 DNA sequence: TGTGCCAGTAGTATAGGCGCGGGAGGTGTTTGGAATGAGCAGTTCTTC. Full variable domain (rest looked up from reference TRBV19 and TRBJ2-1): DGGITQSPKYLFRKEGQNVTLSCEQNLNHDAMYWYRQDPGQGLRLIYYSQIVNDFQKGDIAEGYSVSREKKESFPLTVTSAQKNPTAFYLCASSIGAGGVWNEQFFGPGTRLTVL.

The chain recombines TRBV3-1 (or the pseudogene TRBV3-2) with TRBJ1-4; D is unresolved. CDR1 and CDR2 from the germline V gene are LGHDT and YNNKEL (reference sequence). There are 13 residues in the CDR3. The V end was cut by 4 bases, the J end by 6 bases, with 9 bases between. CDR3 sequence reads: CASSRAGDEKLFF. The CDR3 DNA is TGTGCCAGCAGCCGGGCGGGAGATGAAAAACTGTTTTTT.

The CDR3 spells CASGGRTGELFF. CDR3 coding DNA: TGTGCCAGCGGGGGGAGAACCGGGGAGCTGTTTTTT. The chain has TRBV2 and TRBJ2-2; weak D call: TRBD2 (6 bases). Germline CDR1 and CDR2: SNHLY and FYNNEI. The CDR3 extends over 12 amino acids. The V end was cut by 8 bases, the J end by 5 bases, with 9 bases between.

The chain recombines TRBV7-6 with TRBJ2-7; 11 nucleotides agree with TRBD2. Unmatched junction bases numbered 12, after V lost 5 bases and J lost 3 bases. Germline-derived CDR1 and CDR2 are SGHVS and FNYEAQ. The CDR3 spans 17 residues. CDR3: CASSPQPVLAGDYEQYF. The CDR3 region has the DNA TGTGCCAGCAGCCCCCAACCGGTACTAGCGGGGGACTACGAGCAGTACTTC.

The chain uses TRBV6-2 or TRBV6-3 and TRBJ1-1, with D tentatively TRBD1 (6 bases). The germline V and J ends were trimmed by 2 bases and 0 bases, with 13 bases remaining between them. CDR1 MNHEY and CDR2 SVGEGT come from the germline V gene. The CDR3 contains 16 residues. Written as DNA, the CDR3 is TGTGCCAGCAGTTACCCAGGGGTGCGTATGAACACTGAAGCTTTCTTT. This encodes CASSYPGVRMNTEAFF.

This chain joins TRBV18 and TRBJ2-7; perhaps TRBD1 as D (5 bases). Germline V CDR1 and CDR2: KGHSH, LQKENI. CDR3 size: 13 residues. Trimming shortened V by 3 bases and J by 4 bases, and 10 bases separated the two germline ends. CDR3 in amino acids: CASSPQGTYEQYF. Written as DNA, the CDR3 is TGTGCCAGCTCACCCCAGGGTACTTACGAGCAGTACTTC.

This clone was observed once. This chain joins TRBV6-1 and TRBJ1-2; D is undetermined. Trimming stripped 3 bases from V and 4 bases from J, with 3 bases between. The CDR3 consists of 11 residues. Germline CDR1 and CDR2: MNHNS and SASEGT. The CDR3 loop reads CASSDSYGYTF. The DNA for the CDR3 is TGTGCCAGCAGTGACAGCTATGGCTACACCTTC.

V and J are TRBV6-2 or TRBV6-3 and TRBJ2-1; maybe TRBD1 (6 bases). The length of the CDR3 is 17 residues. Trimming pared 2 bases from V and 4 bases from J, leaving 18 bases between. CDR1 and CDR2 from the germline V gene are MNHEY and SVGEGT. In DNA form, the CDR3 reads TGTGCCAGCAGTTACACGCTCGGGACATCGGCATACAATGAGCAGTTCTTC. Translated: CASSYTLGTSAYNEQFF.

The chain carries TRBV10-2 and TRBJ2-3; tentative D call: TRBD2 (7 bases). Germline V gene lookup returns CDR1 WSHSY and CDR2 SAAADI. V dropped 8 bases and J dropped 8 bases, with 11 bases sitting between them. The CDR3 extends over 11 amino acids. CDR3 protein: CASGRGSTQYF. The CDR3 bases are TGCGCCAGCGGGAGGGGGAGTACGCAGTATTTT.

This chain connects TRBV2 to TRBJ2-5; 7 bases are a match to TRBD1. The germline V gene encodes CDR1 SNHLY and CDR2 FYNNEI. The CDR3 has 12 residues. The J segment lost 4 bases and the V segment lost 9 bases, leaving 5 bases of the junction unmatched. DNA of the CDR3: TGTGCCAGTGACAGGGCGGGAGAGACCCAGTACTTC. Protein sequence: CASDRAGETQYF. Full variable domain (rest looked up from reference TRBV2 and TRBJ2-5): EPEVTQTPSHQVTQMGQEVILRCVPISNHLYFYWYRQILGQKVEFLVSFYNNEISEKSEIFDDQFSVERPDGSNFTLKIRSTKLEDSAMYFCASDRAGETQYFGPGTRLLVL.

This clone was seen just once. The CDR3 is CASSLGPSGRYEQYF. As DNA, the CDR3 is TGCGCCAGCAGCTTGGGGCCTAGCGGGAGATACGAGCAGTACTTC. The genes are TRBV5-1 and TRBJ2-7, with TRBD2 matching over 10 bases. CDR1 and CDR2 (germline): SGHRS, YFSETQ. Trimming took 0 bases from V and 4 from J; bases not matched to a gene: 4. CDR3 length: 15 amino acids. The full variable domain, completed using reference TRBV5-1 and TRBJ2-7, is KAGVTQTPRYLIKTRGQQVTLSCSPISGHRSVSWYQQTPGQGLQFLFEYFSETQRNKGNFPGRFSGRQFSNSRSEMNVSTLELGDSALYLCASSLGPSGRYEQYFGPGTRLTVT.

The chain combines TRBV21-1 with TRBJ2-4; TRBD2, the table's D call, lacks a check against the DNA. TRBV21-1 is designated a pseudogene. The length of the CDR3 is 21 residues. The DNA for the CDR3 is TGTGCCAGCAGCCCCTGGACTAGCGGGAGGGCCGATGGGGTAGCCAAAAACATTCAGTACTTC. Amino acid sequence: CASSPWTSGRADGVAKNIQYF.

The DNA for the CDR3 is TGTGCCAGCTCACCAAATGCACGGGTTGTACACGAGCAGTACTTC. This encodes CASSPNARVVHEQYF. The V gene is TRBV18, the J gene TRBJ2-7; D is unresolved. The ends were cut back, 2 bases at V and 5 bases at J, with 16 bases in the middle. The CDR3 has 15 residues. The germline CDR1 and CDR2 sequences are KGHSH and LQKENI.

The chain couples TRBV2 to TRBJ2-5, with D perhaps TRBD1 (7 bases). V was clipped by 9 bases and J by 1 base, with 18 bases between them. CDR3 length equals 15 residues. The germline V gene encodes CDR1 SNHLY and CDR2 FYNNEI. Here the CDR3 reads CASRQGGVVQETQYF. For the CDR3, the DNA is TGTGCCAGTCGACAGGGCGGGGTGGTCCAAGAGACCCAGTACTTC.

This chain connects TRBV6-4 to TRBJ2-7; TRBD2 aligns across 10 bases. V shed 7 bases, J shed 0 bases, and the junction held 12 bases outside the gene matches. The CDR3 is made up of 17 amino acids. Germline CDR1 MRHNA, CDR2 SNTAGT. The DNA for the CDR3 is TGTGCCAGCACAAGACTAGCGGGCCCCTCGCCCTCCTACGAGCAGTACTTC. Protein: CASTRLAGPSPSYEQYF.

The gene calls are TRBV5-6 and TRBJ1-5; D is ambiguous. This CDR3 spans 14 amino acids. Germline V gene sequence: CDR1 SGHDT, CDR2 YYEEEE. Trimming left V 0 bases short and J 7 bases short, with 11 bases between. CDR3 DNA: TGTGCCAGCAGCTTGGGGCGGGAGCCCCAGCCCCAGCATTTT. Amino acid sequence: CASSLGREPQPQHF.

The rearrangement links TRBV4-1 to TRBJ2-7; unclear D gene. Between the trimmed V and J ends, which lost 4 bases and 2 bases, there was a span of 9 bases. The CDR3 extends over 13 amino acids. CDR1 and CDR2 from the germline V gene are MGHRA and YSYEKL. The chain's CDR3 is CASSRVTPYEQYF. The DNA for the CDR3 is TGCGCCAGCAGCCGAGTCACTCCCTACGAGCAGTACTTC.

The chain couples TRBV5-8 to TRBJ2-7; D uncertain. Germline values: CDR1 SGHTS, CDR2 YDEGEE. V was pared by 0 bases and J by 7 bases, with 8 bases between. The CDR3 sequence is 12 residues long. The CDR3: CASSLVSLEQYF. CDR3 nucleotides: TGTGCCAGCAGCTTGGTGTCCTTGGAGCAGTACTTC.